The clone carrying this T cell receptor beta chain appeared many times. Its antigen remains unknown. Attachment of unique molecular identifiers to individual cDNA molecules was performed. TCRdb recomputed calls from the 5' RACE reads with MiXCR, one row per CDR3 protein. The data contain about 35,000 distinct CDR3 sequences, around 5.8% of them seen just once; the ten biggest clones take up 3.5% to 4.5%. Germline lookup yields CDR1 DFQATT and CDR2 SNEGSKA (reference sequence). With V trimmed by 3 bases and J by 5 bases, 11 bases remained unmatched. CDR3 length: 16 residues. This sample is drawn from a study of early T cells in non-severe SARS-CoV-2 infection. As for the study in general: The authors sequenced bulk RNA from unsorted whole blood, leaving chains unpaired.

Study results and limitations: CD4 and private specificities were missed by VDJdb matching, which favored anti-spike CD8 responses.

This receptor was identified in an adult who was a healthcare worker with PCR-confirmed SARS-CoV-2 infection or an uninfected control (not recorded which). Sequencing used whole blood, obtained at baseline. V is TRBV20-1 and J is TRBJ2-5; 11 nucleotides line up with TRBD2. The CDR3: CSARAYSGRASETQYF. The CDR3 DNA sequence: TGCAGTGCTAGGGCGTATAGCGGGAGGGCCTCCGAGACCCAGTACTTC.